Listed below are T cell receptor beta chains from one sample, sequenced in a study of blood T cell repertoires in COVID-19. Sequenced by immunoSEQ multiplex PCR; TCRdb stores in-frame clones only, minus some. This sample has 350,000 to 400,000 clones; 86% occur once, and the top ten carry under 8.5%. Sequencing used peripheral blood. These receptors all stem from a woman between 55 and 75 years old with COVID-19, enrolled during active disease. Both conserved end residues are part of each CDR3. D genes are given only for firm matches. Clone size is not always given. Where it is, it says once, few, many or a class for expanded clones.

cdr3_aa cdr3_nt v_call cdr3_length d_call clone_size j_call
CAWSSWQINQPQHF TGTGCCTGGAGTTCTTGGCAGATCAATCAGCCCCAGCATTTT TRBV30 14 - - TRBJ1-5
CASSQESGGYTGELFF TGCGCCAGCAGCCAAGAATCAGGGGGCTACACCGGGGAGCTGTTTTTT TRBV4-1 16 TRBD1 few TRBJ2-2
CASSQMTGIKTGELFF TGCGCCAGCAGCCAAATGACAGGGATTAAAACCGGGGAGCTGTTTTTT TRBV4-1 16 TRBD1 - TRBJ2-2
CASSLTSGGLHEQYF TGTGCCAGCAGCCTCACTAGCGGGGGGCTCCACGAGCAGTACTTC TRBV3-1/TRBV3-2 15 TRBD2 - TRBJ2-7
CASSKGQGFGPQHF TGTGCCAGTAGTAAGGGACAGGGATTTGGGCCCCAGCATTTT TRBV19 14 TRBD1 - TRBJ1-5
CASSSYRDRTLGGYTF TGTGCCAGCAGTTCGTACCGGGACAGGACCCTTGGCGGCTACACCTTC TRBV6-5 16 TRBD1 few TRBJ1-2
CASSRQDSTDTQYF TGCGCCAGCAGCCGACAGGATTCCACAGATACGCAGTATTTT TRBV5-1 14 - - TRBJ2-3
CASTIPGGDTQYF TGCGCCAGCACCATTCCGGGGGGAGATACGCAGTATTTT TRBV5-1 13 TRBD2 few TRBJ2-3
CASSLDETLINEQFF TGTGCCAGCAGCTTGGATGAGACATTAATCAATGAGCAGTTCTTC TRBV5-6 15 - once TRBJ2-1
CASSSRRGIGRTEAFF TGTGCCAGCAGCTCCCGGAGGGGCATCGGGCGCACTGAAGCTTTCTTT TRBV7-2 16 - - TRBJ1-1
CASSLTMVAAGRTDTQYF TGCGCCAGCAGCTTAACGATGGTCGCGGCGGGTCGGACAGATACGCAGTATTTT TRBV5-1 18 - - TRBJ2-3
CASGSGTAWLTLHF TGTGCTAGTGGCTCGGGGACAGCCTGGTTAACCCTCCACTTT TRBV12-5 14 TRBD1 - TRBJ1-6
CASRLAGGSYEQYF TGTGCCAGCAGACTAGCGGGGGGATCCTACGAGCAGTACTTC TRBV6-5 14 TRBD2 - TRBJ2-7
CASSFFGVGTGELFF TGTGCCAGCAGCTTTTTCGGGGTAGGGACCGGGGAGCTGTTTTTT TRBV7-2 15 - - TRBJ2-2
CASTPAKWTSGGNSYEQYF TGTGCCAGCACCCCCGCAAAGTGGACTAGCGGGGGGAACTCCTACGAGCAGTACTTC TRBV3-1/TRBV3-2 19 TRBD2 - TRBJ2-7
CASSPAGERGYTF TGTGCCAGCAGTCCCGCGGGGGAACGTGGCTACACCTTC TRBV28 13 - - TRBJ1-2
CASSLSGQGNGYTF TGTGCCAGCAGTTTATCCGGACAGGGGAATGGCTACACCTTC TRBV27 14 TRBD1 few TRBJ1-2
CASSSRQGETISYNSPLHF TGTGCCAGCAGCAGCCGACAGGGTGAGACCATCTCCTATAATTCACCCCTCCACTTT TRBV3-1/TRBV3-2 19 TRBD1 few TRBJ1-6
CASSKGTGDDYGYTF TGTGCCAGTAGCAAGGGGACAGGGGACGACTATGGCTACACCTTC TRBV19 15 TRBD1 - TRBJ1-2
CASSTSGLAGGPETQYF TGTGCCAGCAGCACCTCTGGCCTGGCGGGGGGGCCAGAGACCCAGTACTTC TRBV9 17 TRBD2 - TRBJ2-5
CAWGGLTTGELFF TGTGCCTGGGGGGGACTCACCACCGGGGAGCTGTTTTTT TRBV30 13 - - TRBJ2-2
CATSRQESGGALYNEQFF TGTGCCACCAGCAGACAAGAAAGCGGGGGGGCCCTCTACAATGAGCAGTTCTTC TRBV15 18 TRBD2 - TRBJ2-1
CASRVLAGGSPDTQYF TGTGCCAGTAGGGTCCTAGCGGGGGGAAGCCCAGATACGCAGTATTTT TRBV19 16 TRBD2 - TRBJ2-3
CASSLGLAGSREQFF TGTGCCAGCAGCTTAGGACTAGCGGGGTCACGGGAGCAGTTCTTC TRBV7-3 15 TRBD2 - TRBJ2-1
CAISEMGAEAFF TGTGCCATCAGTGAAATGGGCGCTGAAGCTTTCTTT TRBV10-3 12 - - TRBJ1-1
CASSEGSGSGNTIYF TGTGCCAGCAGTGAAGGGTCGGGCTCTGGAAACACCATATATTTT TRBV2 15 - - TRBJ1-3
CASSLATLEEQYF TGTGCCAGCAGCTTAGCGACGCTGGAGGAGCAGTACTTC TRBV7-9 13 - - TRBJ2-7
CASSLDRMNTEAFF TGCGCCAGCAGCTTGGACAGAATGAACACTGAAGCTTTCTTT TRBV5-1 14 - - TRBJ1-1
CASSLAVAGGTGELFF TGCGCCAGCAGCTTGGCCGTCGCAGGGGGCACCGGGGAGCTGTTTTTT TRBV5-1 16 TRBD1 - TRBJ2-2
CASSVSRTSEKLFF TGTGCCAGCAGCGTAAGCAGGACATCTGAAAAACTGTTTTTT TRBV9 14 - - TRBJ1-4
CASSIRLTPTDTQYF TGTGCCAGCAGCATCCGACTAACGCCCACAGATACGCAGTATTTT TRBV13 15 - - TRBJ2-3
CASRVGHSAGDTEAFF TGCGCCAGCAGAGTGGGACATTCTGCGGGGGACACTGAAGCTTTCTTT TRBV5-1 16 - - TRBJ1-1
CSVEEKDRAPYEQYF TGCAGCGTTGAAGAGAAAGACAGGGCCCCCTACGAGCAGTACTTC TRBV29-1 15 TRBD1 - TRBJ2-7
CASSLHSLNTEAFF TGTGCCAGCAGCCTCCATAGCCTGAACACTGAAGCTTTCTTT TRBV3-1/TRBV3-2 14 - - TRBJ1-1
CASSIPGRQVYEQYF TGTGCCAGCAGCATACCGGGGCGACAGGTTTACGAGCAGTACTTC TRBV7-9 15 - - TRBJ2-7
CSVDQAGYNEQFF TGCAGCGTTGATCAGGCTGGATACAATGAGCAGTTCTTC TRBV29-1 13 - - TRBJ2-1
CASIPPGSQETQYF TGTGCCAGCATCCCCCCGGGGTCCCAAGAGACCCAGTACTTC TRBV6-5 14 - - TRBJ2-5
CASGPAGVGETQYF TGTGCTAGTGGACCGGCGGGAGTAGGGGAGACCCAGTACTTC TRBV12-5 14 TRBD2 - TRBJ2-5
CASSVGGLAPDTQYF TGTGCCAGCAGCGTAGGGGGACTAGCCCCAGATACGCAGTATTTT TRBV9 15 TRBD2 - TRBJ2-3
CAWGPRRESYEQYF TGTGCCTGGGGACCGAGACGGGAATCCTACGAGCAGTACTTC TRBV30 14 - - TRBJ2-7
CAWSVVRNTEAFF TGTGCCTGGAGTGTCGTGAGGAACACTGAAGCTTTCTTT TRBV30 13 - - TRBJ1-1
CASSPLGLTAVSGGAYDGELFF TGCGCCAGCAGCCCCCTTGGATTGACAGCCGTGAGCGGGGGGGCTTATGACGGGGAGCTGTTTTTT TRBV5-1 22 TRBD2 - TRBJ2-2
CASSSSRYEQYF TGTGCCAGCAGCTCAAGTCGGTACGAGCAGTACTTC TRBV7-2 12 - - TRBJ2-7
CASKGQGGTEAFF TGTGCCAGTAAGGGACAGGGTGGCACTGAAGCTTTCTTT TRBV19 13 TRBD1 - TRBJ1-1
CASSLNQGFNGYTF TGCGCCAGCAGCCTTAACCAGGGGTTTAATGGCTACACCTTC TRBV4-1 14 - - TRBJ1-2